This TCR beta chain is drawn from a study of T cells in Graves' hyperthyroidism and ophthalmopathy. Findings of the study overall: A 13 V-J model separated ophthalmopathy from stable hyperthyroidism. Most thyroid-expanded clonotypes above 0.001 were also found in blood.

Regions amplified from RNA transcripts were the TCR beta CDR3 regions. HTBI primers were used for first-round RT-PCR of the TCR CDR3. TCRdb redid the calling of the multiplex PCR reads with MiXCR, one entry per CDR3 protein. This sample carries about 620,000 distinct CDR3 sequences, about 17% of them seen once, and the ten largest clones take around 4%. The germline gives CDR1 KGHDR, CDR2 SFDVKD. This CDR3 has 15 amino acids. Trimming stripped 1 base from V and 2 bases from J, with 10 bases between. The authors deemed Graves' hyperthyroidism stable absent ophthalmopathy progression within 18 months. The hyperthyroidism patients had all been newly diagnosed, and their disease duration was under 2 months. Their ages ranged from 18 to 65 years. A word on this clonotype: Antigen specificity is unknown.

The J gene is TRBJ2-5, the V gene TRBV24-1, with D hard to call. This TCR was sampled from a woman in her twenties or thirties with Graves' hyperthyroidism. Source material: blood. Here the CDR3 DNA reads TGTGCCACCAGTGATTTCCCTTCCGGACAAGAGACCCAGTACTTC. Translating gives CATSDFPSGQETQYF.